The 2 T cell receptor beta chains presented below share a single source sample, sequenced in a study of T cell responses to AZD1222 COVID-19 vaccine (dated by TCRdb to the early 2020s). This specimen's time point label, per the study, means: baseline before first vaccination. Libraries were prepared through the immunoSEQ multiplex PCR assay. TCRdb's version of the immuneACCESS table is confined to in-frame rearrangements and falls short of the full clone set. An unresolved V gene accounts for under half of the shortfall where checked; the remainder is of unknown origin. This sample gives approximately 120,000 clones in total; roughly nine tenths of them show up just once. More than 4% of the sample belongs to the ten largest clones. The material was peripheral blood, obtained on day 0 of AZD1222 vaccination. The receptor set was obtained from an adult in good health.

Written as DNA, the CDR3 is TGTGCCAGCAGCGCGCTGGGAGCGGCCCGATACGAGCAGTACTTC. Translated, it gives CASSALGAARYEQYF. The genes are TRBV9 and TRBJ2-7, with a tentative D call TRBD2 (5 bases). The CDR3 runs 15 residues. The V and J ends lost 3 bases and 4 bases respectively, with 17 bases between them. Germline values: CDR1 SGDLS, CDR2 YYNGEE.

This clone was recorded only once. The chain links TRBV3-1 (or the pseudogene TRBV3-2) to TRBJ2-7, with D unclear. Germline V gene lookup returns CDR1 LGHDT and CDR2 YNNKEL (reference sequence). The length of the CDR3 is 12 residues. V was cut by 2 bases and J by 3 bases, with 5 bases left in between. CDR3 in DNA: TGTGCCAGCAGCCAAACAGACTACGAGCAGTACTTC. This translates into CASSQTDYEQYF.